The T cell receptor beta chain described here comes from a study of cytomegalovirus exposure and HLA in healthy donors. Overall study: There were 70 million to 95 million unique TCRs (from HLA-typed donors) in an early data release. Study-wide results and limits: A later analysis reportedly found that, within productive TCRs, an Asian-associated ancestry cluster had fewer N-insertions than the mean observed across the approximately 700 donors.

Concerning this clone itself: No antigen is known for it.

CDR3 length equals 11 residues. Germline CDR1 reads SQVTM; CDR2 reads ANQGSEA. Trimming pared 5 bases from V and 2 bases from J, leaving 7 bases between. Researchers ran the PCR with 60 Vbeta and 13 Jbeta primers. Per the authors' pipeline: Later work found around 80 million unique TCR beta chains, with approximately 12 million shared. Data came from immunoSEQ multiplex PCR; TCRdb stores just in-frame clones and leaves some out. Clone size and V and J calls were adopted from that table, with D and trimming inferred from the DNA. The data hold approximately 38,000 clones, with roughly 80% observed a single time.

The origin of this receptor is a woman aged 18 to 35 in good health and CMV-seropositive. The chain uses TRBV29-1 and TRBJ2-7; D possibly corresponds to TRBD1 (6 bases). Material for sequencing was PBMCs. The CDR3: CSVWGPYEQYF. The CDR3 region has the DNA TGCAGCGTTTGGGGGCCCTACGAGCAGTACTTC.